What follows is one T cell receptor beta chain and its context. The antigen this receptor binds is unknown. No base qualities exist here, and no much larger clone lies one base off it. The sample is drawn from a study of blood T cell repertoires in COVID-19 (TCRdb year 2020). Regarding the complete study: Collaborator samples came from the United States, Italy and Spain and covered acute and convalescent phases of COVID-19. The prospective study material was composed of cDNA or gDNA derived from T cells, B-cell-depleted T cells, or PBMCs. Deeply sampled blood TCRbeta repertoires from subjects exposed to, actively infected with, or recovered from COVID-19 were included in the dataset. The repertoires were made available in a free public database intended to serve as a resource for research on the immune response to SARS-CoV-2. The samples were drawn from two sources: the first 160 participants of the ongoing ImmuneRACE study, and fewer than 1,500 subjects contributed by 6 global collaborators. A de-identified subject ID, COVID-19 status, age in years and sex were almost always included in the sample metadata. Where available, HLA class I and class II types were taken from metadata supplied by the sample provider and were not determined by assay-based typing.

At one collaborating source in Seattle, patients were enrolled during active infection and were followed longitudinally through the course of disease. Each collaborating institution followed its own protocols to collect whole blood in K2EDTA tubes. Collaborator samples were shipped for TCRbeta analysis as frozen whole blood, isolated PBMCs, or DNA extracted from either sample type. The research as a whole found: Clinical and demographic metadata were provided uncurated, with the amount varying by source and participant.

TCRbeta CDR3 regions were amplified from genomic DNA by means of the immunoSEQ Assay, a bias-controlled multiplex PCR. In the original analysis: The number of nucleated cells in each sample was estimated from the amplification of reference gene primers within the assay. To quantify the absolute abundance of each unique TCRbeta CDR3 rearrangement, sequence reads were collapsed and filtered. For each sample, productive Simpson clonality was calculated by taking the square root of Simpson's diversity index across productive rearrangements. TCRdb limited this immuneACCESS table to in-frame rearrangements with V and J called. A share of clones is missing; checked studies link under half to unresolved V genes, and the rest is unexplained. The D gene and trimming were derived from the DNA, and the V and J assignments and clone size from that table. Counted in this sample were about 38,000 clones; around 84% of them appeared once. The ten biggest clones cover more than 1.5% of the sample.

What was sequenced was peripheral blood. This TCR came from a man in his 60s with COVID-19, enrolled during active disease.

This receptor carries the CDR3 CASSHRQGNQPQHF. The DNA reads TGCGCCAGCAGCCACCGACAGGGCAATCAGCCCCAGCATTTT. The sequence is built from TRBV4-3 and TRBJ1-5; the D gene is possibly TRBD1, with 6 bases matching. The CDR3 goes from the cysteine to the phenylalanine over 14 residues. The read is trimmed to its CDR3 DNA, 42 bases read in frame from base 1. V was cut back by 3 bases and J by 2 bases, leaving a gap of 8 bases between them. CDR1 and CDR2, per the germline V gene, are LGHNA and YSLEER.